Listed below are T cell receptor beta chains from one sample, sequenced in a study of shared clonotypes between healthy human individuals. Assay: immunoSEQ multiplex PCR; the TCRdb copy retains only in-frame clones and omits some. This sample has a few million clones, with around 93% found just once. Sequencing was carried out using naive CD4+ T cells from PBMCs. The receptors stem from a man aged 18 to 35 in good health. Some clones in this sample may be carry-over from other donors' samples. The CDR3 runs from the conserved cysteine through the conserved F or W. D genes are given only for firm matches. Clone size appears in some rows only: once, few, many, or a class for an expanded clone.

length: 18
V: TRBV18
D: TRBD2
size: NA
J: TRBJ2-2
CDR3: CASSPRTSGRASTGELFF
DNA: TGTGCCAGCTCACCGCGCACTAGCGGGAGGGCCAGCACCGGGGAGCTGTTTTTT

length: 13
V: TRBV11-3
D: NA
size: NA
J: TRBJ2-7
CDR3: CASSRSLLYEQYF
DNA: TGTGCCAGCAGCCGGTCCCTTTTATACGAGCAGTACTTC

length: 14
V: TRBV10-3
D: NA
size: NA
J: TRBJ1-1
CDR3: CAISSAVRATEAFF
DNA: TGTGCCATCAGCTCGGCCGTAAGGGCGACTGAAGCTTTCTTT

length: 14
V: TRBV19
D: NA
size: NA
J: TRBJ2-3
CDR3: CASSISGGTDTQYF
DNA: TGTGCCAGTAGTATATCGGGAGGCACAGATACGCAGTATTTT

length: 14
V: TRBV29-1
D: TRBD1
size: NA
J: TRBJ1-2
CDR3: CTPEPGTGLYGYTF
DNA: TGCACTCCCGAACCGGGGACAGGGCTCTATGGCTACACCTTC

length: 14
V: TRBV9
D: NA
size: NA
J: TRBJ2-7
CDR3: CASSESAYPYEQYF
DNA: TGTGCCAGCAGCGAAAGCGCCTACCCCTACGAGCAGTACTTC

length: 13
V: TRBV28
D: TRBD1
size: NA
J: TRBJ1-5
CDR3: CASRLRGNQPQHF
DNA: TGTGCCAGCAGACTCAGGGGGAATCAGCCCCAGCATTTT

length: 16
V: TRBV27
D: NA
size: NA
J: TRBJ2-5
CDR3: CASSLGGEGKRETQYF
DNA: TGTGCCAGCAGTTTAGGGGGTGAAGGGAAGCGGGAGACCCAGTACTTC

length: 20
V: TRBV28
D: TRBD2
size: NA
J: TRBJ2-4
CDR3: CASSTSLAGGPSLTKNIQYF
DNA: TGTGCCAGCAGTACCTCTTTAGCGGGAGGGCCTTCTCTAACCAAAAACATTCAGTACTTC

length: 14
V: TRBV28
D: NA
size: NA
J: TRBJ2-7
CDR3: CATLPGTRDYEQYF
DNA: TGTGCCACTCTCCCTGGGACAAGGGACTACGAGCAGTACTTC

length: 15
V: TRBV27
D: NA
size: NA
J: TRBJ1-2
CDR3: CASSLSISWDYGYTF
DNA: TGTGCCAGCAGTTTATCGATATCGTGGGACTATGGCTACACCTTC

length: 15
V: TRBV7-2
D: TRBD1
size: NA
J: TRBJ1-5
CDR3: CASSPQGAGNQPQHF
DNA: TGTGCCAGCAGCCCACAGGGGGCGGGGAATCAGCCCCAGCATTTT

length: 15
V: TRBV28
D: NA
size: NA
J: TRBJ2-5
CDR3: CASSLMASFGGTQYF
DNA: TGTGCCAGCAGTTTAATGGCCTCGTTCGGGGGGACCCAGTACTTC

length: 14
V: TRBV15
D: NA
size: NA
J: TRBJ2-3
CDR3: CATSRPPGPGTQYF
DNA: TGTGCCACCAGCAGACCCCCAGGGCCGGGTACGCAGTATTTT

length: 19
V: TRBV5-1
D: TRBD2
size: NA
J: TRBJ2-1
CDR3: CASSFVPGLAGGPYNEQFF
DNA: TGCGCCAGCAGCTTCGTACCGGGACTAGCGGGGGGACCTTACAATGAGCAGTTCTTC

length: 14
V: TRBV11-2
D: TRBD1
size: NA
J: TRBJ1-5
CDR3: CASSQDRVGQPQHF
DNA: TGTGCCAGCAGCCAAGACAGGGTTGGTCAGCCCCAGCATTTT

length: 14
V: TRBV18
D: NA
size: NA
J: TRBJ1-1
CDR3: CASSQGAWNTEAFF
DNA: TGTGCCAGCTCACAAGGGGCTTGGAACACTGAAGCTTTCTTT

length: 15
V: TRBV7-8
D: NA
size: NA
J: TRBJ1-1
CDR3: CASSLSSRGDTEAFF
DNA: TGTGCCAGCAGCTTATCCTCCCGGGGGGATACTGAAGCTTTCTTT

length: 13
V: TRBV7-9
D: NA
size: NA
J: TRBJ2-2
CDR3: CASRPRRTGELFF
DNA: TGTGCCAGCAGGCCAAGGCGGACCGGGGAGCTGTTTTTT

length: 15
V: TRBV5-6
D: NA
size: NA
J: TRBJ2-1
CDR3: CASSFGRTSYNEQFF
DNA: TGTGCCAGCAGCTTTGGGAGGACCTCCTACAATGAGCAGTTCTTC

length: 15
V: TRBV5-1
D: TRBD2
size: NA
J: TRBJ2-3
CDR3: CASSLPAGNTDTQYF
DNA: TGCGCCAGCAGCTTGCCAGCGGGAAACACAGATACGCAGTATTTT

length: 12
V: TRBV29-1
D: NA
size: NA
J: TRBJ2-2
CDR3: CSVEGPIGELFF
DNA: TGCAGCGTTGAAGGACCGATCGGGGAGCTGTTTTTT

length: 15
V: TRBV11-2
D: TRBD1
size: NA
J: TRBJ2-7
CDR3: CASSLEGTGLYEQYF
DNA: TGTGCCAGCAGCTTAGAGGGGACAGGGCTTTACGAGCAGTACTTC

length: 15
V: TRBV7-9
D: NA
size: NA
J: TRBJ1-1
CDR3: CASSPLAQGHTEAFF
DNA: TGTGCCAGCAGCCCCTTAGCTCAGGGGCACACTGAAGCTTTCTTT

length: 14
V: TRBV27
D: TRBD1
size: NA
J: TRBJ2-7
CDR3: CASSLHRGGDEQYF
DNA: TGTGCCAGCAGTTTGCATAGAGGGGGCGACGAGCAGTACTTC

length: 14
V: TRBV6-5
D: NA
size: NA
J: TRBJ1-4
CDR3: CASRPRATNEKLFF
DNA: TGTGCCAGCAGGCCAAGAGCAACTAATGAAAAACTGTTTTTT

length: 11
V: TRBV6-5
D: NA
size: NA
J: TRBJ2-7
CDR3: CASSTGREQYF
DNA: TGTGCCAGCAGTACAGGGAGGGAGCAGTACTTC

length: 16
V: TRBV7-9
D: TRBD1
size: NA
J: TRBJ1-2
CDR3: CASRFGTAEFNYGYTF
DNA: TGTGCCAGCAGGTTCGGGACAGCGGAATTCAACTATGGCTACACCTTC

length: 15
V: TRBV27
D: TRBD2
size: once
J: TRBJ2-3
CDR3: CASRALAGDTDTQYF
DNA: TGTGCCAGCAGGGCACTAGCGGGGGACACAGATACGCAGTATTTT

length: 16
V: TRBV6-5
D: TRBD1
size: NA
J: TRBJ2-3
CDR3: CASSYSLGTATDTQYF
DNA: TGTGCCAGCAGTTACTCTCTCGGGACAGCCACAGATACGCAGTATTTT

length: 14
V: TRBV6-6
D: NA
size: NA
J: TRBJ2-7
CDR3: CASSYRGQTSEQYF
DNA: TGTGCCAGCAGTTACCGGGGACAGACTAGTGAGCAGTACTTC

length: 18
V: TRBV15
D: NA
size: once
J: TRBJ2-7
CDR3: CATSRSTPPGGGGDEQYF
DNA: TGTGCCACCAGCAGATCAACCCCTCCAGGGGGGGGCGGGGACGAGCAGTACTTC

length: 15
V: TRBV5-1
D: NA
size: NA
J: TRBJ2-7
CDR3: CASSPIIQGVNEQYF
DNA: TGCGCCAGCAGCCCCATTATCCAGGGTGTAAACGAGCAGTACTTC

length: 14
V: TRBV18
D: TRBD2
size: NA
J: TRBJ2-7
CDR3: CASSPPSGPYEQYF
DNA: TGTGCCAGCTCACCTCCTAGCGGGCCCTACGAGCAGTACTTC

length: 12
V: TRBV28
D: NA
size: NA
J: TRBJ1-4
CDR3: CASSPNSEKLFF
DNA: TGTGCCAGCAGCCCGAACAGTGAAAAACTGTTTTTT

length: 13
V: TRBV7-8
D: TRBD1
size: NA
J: TRBJ2-7
CDR3: CASSEDRAYEQYF
DNA: TGTGCCAGCAGCGAGGACAGGGCCTACGAGCAGTACTTC

length: 15
V: TRBV25-1
D: TRBD1
size: NA
J: TRBJ1-1
CDR3: CASSDPGTANTEAFF
DNA: TGTGCCAGCAGTGACCCCGGGACAGCGAACACTGAAGCTTTCTTT

length: 19
V: TRBV5-1
D: TRBD2
size: NA
J: TRBJ2-1
CDR3: CASSPLAGSPAYSYNEQFF
DNA: TGCGCCAGCAGCCCCTTAGCGGGCTCACCGGCCTACTCCTACAATGAGCAGTTCTTC

length: 14
V: TRBV29-1
D: TRBD1
size: once
J: TRBJ2-7
CDR3: CSVVDDRGRYEQYF
DNA: TGCAGCGTTGTAGACGACAGGGGGAGGTACGAGCAGTACTTC

length: 16
V: TRBV7-9
D: NA
size: NA
J: TRBJ1-1
CDR3: CASSLLTGGGNTEAFF
DNA: TGTGCCAGCAGCTTGCTGACCGGAGGTGGGAACACTGAAGCTTTCTTT

length: 17
V: TRBV21-1
D: NA
size: NA
J: TRBJ1-3
CDR3: CASTRRNTKHSGNTIYF
DNA: TGTGCCAGCACCAGAAGGAACACAAAGCACTCTGGAAACACCATATATTTT

length: 13
V: TRBV25-1
D: TRBD1
size: NA
J: TRBJ1-1
CDR3: CASRDRRNTEAFF
DNA: TGTGCCAGCAGGGACAGGCGAAACACTGAAGCTTTCTTT

length: 11
V: TRBV6-1
D: TRBD1
size: NA
J: TRBJ1-2
CDR3: CASSTGDGYTF
DNA: TGTGCCAGCAGTACAGGGGATGGCTACACCTTC

length: 15
V: TRBV28
D: NA
size: NA
J: TRBJ2-7
CDR3: CASSTVRAARHEQYF
DNA: TGTGCCAGCAGTACGGTCAGGGCGGCTCGGCACGAGCAGTACTTC

length: 15
V: TRBV6-5
D: NA
size: NA
J: TRBJ2-7
CDR3: CASSYSSGRGDEQYF
DNA: TGTGCCAGCAGTTACTCGAGTGGGAGAGGGGACGAGCAGTACTTC

length: 17
V: TRBV7-3
D: NA
size: NA
J: TRBJ1-1
CDR3: CASSLNPIGVMNTEAFF
DNA: TGTGCCAGCAGCTTAAACCCAATCGGGGTCATGAACACTGAAGCTTTCTTT

length: 16
V: TRBV5-4
D: NA
size: NA
J: TRBJ2-7
CDR3: CASSRTPRGDTYEQYF
DNA: TGTGCCAGCAGCCGAACCCCCCGGGGTGATACCTACGAGCAGTACTTC

length: 12
V: TRBV27
D: NA
size: NA
J: TRBJ2-5
CDR3: CASSLSQETQYF
DNA: TGTGCCAGCAGTTTATCGCAAGAGACCCAGTACTTC

length: 17
V: TRBV18
D: TRBD1
size: NA
J: TRBJ2-1
CDR3: CASSLTPGQGAHNEQFF
DNA: TGTGCCAGCTCACTTACACCGGGACAGGGTGCCCACAATGAGCAGTTCTTC

length: 15
V: TRBV23-1
D: TRBD1
size: few
J: TRBJ1-5
CDR3: CASTADRGINQPQHF
DNA: TGCGCCAGCACCGCAGACAGGGGAATCAATCAGCCCCAGCATTTT

length: 15
V: TRBV12-2
D: NA
size: NA
J: TRBJ2-5
CDR3: CASRLRLAGQETQYF
DNA: TGTGCAAGTCGCTTACGGCTAGCGGGCCAAGAGACCCAGTACTTC

length: 15
V: TRBV5-1
D: TRBD1
size: NA
J: TRBJ1-1
CDR3: CASSYTGTANTEAFF
DNA: TGCGCCAGCAGCTACACCGGGACAGCTAACACTGAAGCTTTCTTT

length: 13
V: TRBV5-6
D: NA
size: NA
J: TRBJ1-1
CDR3: CASSLGVLTEAFF
DNA: TGTGCCAGCAGCTTGGGGGTCTTAACTGAAGCTTTCTTT

length: 14
V: TRBV7-8
D: TRBD1
size: NA
J: TRBJ1-1
CDR3: CASSSGQASTEAFF
DNA: TGTGCCAGCAGTTCTGGACAGGCGAGCACTGAAGCTTTCTTT